These 14 T cell receptor beta chains share one sample of origin, sequenced in a study of T-cell reconstitution after alpha-beta-depleted transplantation in children. The TCRbeta library incorporated unique molecular identifiers. TCRdb processed the PCR reads anew with MiXCR; each CDR3 protein has one entry. Found here are about 1,000,000 distinct CDR3 sequences, 25% to 35% of them singletons; the top ten hold roughly 31%. The sample in question was PBMCs, mostly from graft donor cells, obtained 360 days after TCRalphabeta/CD19-depleted stem cell transplant. The receptors originated from a boy under two years old who had a stem cell transplant for SCID, so the T cells may come from the graft donor.

The rearrangement joins TRBV7-2 to TRBJ2-7; the D gene is possibly TRBD1 (5 bases). The V end lost 1 base, the J end lost 4 bases, and 17 bases lay between the germline ends. The germline gives CDR1 SGHTA, CDR2 FQGNSA. There are 16 residues in the CDR3. This CDR3 is CASSLVGPQGAYEQYF. CDR3 in DNA: TGTGCCAGCAGCTTAGTGGGTCCCCAAGGGGCGTACGAGCAGTACTTC.

This clonotype was counted between two and nine times. The rearrangement links TRBV12-3 or TRBV12-4 to TRBJ1-2, with 7 nucleotides matching TRBD1. The CDR3 covers 15 residues. V shed 3 bases and J 4 bases; nucleotides not matched to a gene: 8. CDR3 sequence reads: CASSLSDRRSYGYTF. The CDR3 DNA reads as TGTGCCAGCAGTTTGTCGGACAGGAGGTCCTATGGCTACACCTTC.

This clonotype came up once. The chain has TRBV28 and TRBJ2-1, with D perhaps TRBD1 (5 bases). Per germline, CDR1 MDHEN and CDR2 SYDVKM. The germline V and J ends were trimmed by 6 bases and 5 bases, with 14 bases remaining between them. This CDR3 is 14 amino acids long. The CDR3 sequence: CASRQDRQHNEQFF. The CDR3 DNA follows: TGTGCCAGCAGGCAAGACAGACAGCACAATGAGCAGTTCTTC.

This chain uses TRBV7-9 with TRBJ1-3; 7 bases line up with TRBD1. The CDR3 is made up of 14 amino acids. Trimming removed 4 bases from V and 7 bases from J; junction bases left unmatched: 7. CDR1 SEHNR and CDR2 FQNEAQ come from the germline V gene (reference sequence). CDR3 in amino acids: CASSSWDSRNTIYF. The CDR3 bases are TGTGCCAGCAGCTCCTGGGACAGTCGGAACACCATATATTTT.

A few counts support this clonotype. V gene TRBV28 combines with J gene TRBJ2-7; tentatively, D is TRBD2 (5 bases). Deletions cut 4 bases from V and 7 bases from J, with 11 bases between. The CDR3 loop spans 12 amino acids. Germline V gene data show CDR1 as MDHEN and CDR2 as SYDVKM. The DNA for the CDR3 is TGTGCCAGCAGTTCGAGGGCCTTAGAGCAGTACTTC. It codes for CASSSRALEQYF.

This sequence joins TRBV25-1 and TRBJ1-1; D is possibly TRBD1 (5 bases). CDR1 and CDR2 (germline): MGHDK, SYGVNS. Between the trimmed V and J ends, which lost 7 bases and 4 bases, there was a span of 13 bases. CDR3 length: 13 amino acids. CDR3 loop: CASITRGSTEAFF. In DNA, the CDR3 is TGTGCCAGCATAACGAGGGGCTCCACTGAAGCTTTCTTT.

This clonotype appeared once. The rearrangement joins TRBV20-1 to TRBJ2-7, with D unresolved. CDR3 length: 14 amino acids. Trimming took off 1 base at V and 0 bases at J, with 10 bases between the two ends. The germline CDR1 and CDR2 sequences are DFQATT and SNEGSKA (reference sequence). CDR3 DNA: TGCAGTGCTAGAGTGCCCAGAGACTCCTACGAGCAGTACTTC. Its protein is CSARVPRDSYEQYF.

This clonotype appeared a few times. The chain uses TRBV20-1 and TRBJ1-5; possible D gene TRBD1, 6 bases. CDR1 is DFQATT, CDR2 SNEGSKA, per germline (reference sequence). Trimming cost V 0 bases and J 2 bases, with 11 bases left between them. This CDR3 is built from 15 residues. The CDR3 region is CSARDSNRGNQPQHF. CDR3 DNA sequence: TGCAGTGCTAGAGATTCTAACAGGGGCAATCAGCCCCAGCATTTT.

J is TRBJ2-1 and V is TRBV5-1; 12 bases agree with TRBD2. V lost 4 bases, J lost 4 bases, and 6 bases stayed unmatched. This CDR3 is built from 16 residues. CDR1 is SGHRS and CDR2 is YFSETQ in the germline V gene. CDR3 in DNA: TGCGCCAGCAGCGAACTAGCGGGGGGCCGTTACAATGAGCAGTTCTTC. Amino acids: CASSELAGGRYNEQFF.

This chain joins TRBV20-1 and TRBJ2-1; 8 nucleotides agree with TRBD2. Germline lookup yields CDR1 DFQATT and CDR2 SNEGSKA (reference sequence). The CDR3 contains 14 residues. Trimming at V came to 4 bases and at J to 4 bases, leaving 6 bases not matched to a gene. The CDR3 DNA sequence: TGCAGTGCTACTGGTAGCGGGGCTTACAATGAGCAGTTCTTC. As protein: CSATGSGAYNEQFF.

The V and J genes are TRBV19 and TRBJ1-1; D is perhaps TRBD1 (5 bases). Germline values: CDR1 LNHDA, CDR2 SQIVND (reference sequence). This CDR3 is built from 14 residues. Trimming left V 7 bases short and J 1 base short, with 13 bases between. CDR3 in amino acids: CASTAGTRNTEAFF. DNA for the CDR3: TGTGCCAGTACGGCAGGGACGAGGAACACTGAAGCTTTCTTT. The entire variable domain, with the rest obtained from reference TRBV19 and TRBJ1-1, is as follows: DGGITQSPKYLFRKEGQNVTLSCEQNLNHDAMYWYRQDPGQGLRLIYYSQIVNDFQKGDIAEGYSVSREKKESFPLTVTSAQKNPTAFYLCASTAGTRNTEAFFGQGTRLTVV.

This chain uses TRBV13 with TRBJ2-5; 7 nucleotides line up with TRBD2. This CDR3 contains 14 residues. The V gene end was trimmed by 3 bases and the J gene end by 5 bases; junction bases not matched to a gene: 6. Germline values: CDR1 PRHDT, CDR2 FYEKMQ (reference sequence). CDR3 amino acids: CASSLVGGTETQYF. The CDR3 coding sequence is TGTGCCAGCAGCTTGGTCGGGGGGACGGAGACCCAGTACTTC.

V is TRBV12-5 and J is TRBJ2-3; 7 nucleotides agree with TRBD1. In germline, CDR1 is LGHNT, CDR2 FRNRAP. The CDR3 has 19 amino acids. V lost 0 bases to trimming and J lost 2 bases; unmatched junction nucleotides: 14. The CDR3 reads CASGLVRTSPDRTTDTQYF. The CDR3 bases are TGTGCTAGTGGTTTGGTACGGACCTCCCCGGACAGGACCACAGATACGCAGTATTTT.

This CDR3 is CASSFGTSLPGSDGYTF. The CDR3 region has the DNA TGTGCCAGCAGCTTCGGGACATCCTTACCAGGTTCAGATGGCTACACCTTC. The rearrangement uses TRBV7-2 and TRBJ1-2; D might be TRBD1 (6 bases). This CDR3 contains 17 residues. CDR1 is SGHTA and CDR2 is FQGNSA in the germline V gene. V dropped 3 bases and J dropped 6 bases, with 23 bases sitting between them.